These 29 T cell receptor beta chains were all obtained from the same sample, sequenced in a study of blood T cell repertoires in COVID-19. Here immunoSEQ multiplex PCR was the method, and the copy in TCRdb shows in-frame clones only, minus some. The sample yields approximately 210,000 clones, approximately 81% seen once. Sequencing input: PBMCs or T cells enriched from blood (not recorded which). The receptors come from a woman aged 50 to 60 with acute COVID-19.

The chain carries TRBV4-3 and TRBJ2-1; D might be TRBD2 (7 bases). CDR3 length: 16 amino acids. The V end lost 4 bases, the J end lost 8 bases, and 21 bases lay between the germline ends. CDR1 is LGHNA and CDR2 is YSLEER in the germline V gene. The CDR3 bases are TGCGCCAGCAGCCGATCCGGGGGGCCTATAGTTGATGAGCAGTTCTTC. Translated: CASSRSGGPIVDEQFF.

The sample holds a few counts of this clone. The J gene is TRBJ2-7, the V gene TRBV11-2, with 8 bases lining up with TRBD2. V was clipped by 0 bases and J by 12 bases; unmatched bases: 7. Germline V gene data show CDR1 as SGHAT and CDR2 as FQNNGV. CDR3 length: 13 residues. The CDR3 nucleotides are TGTGCCAGCAGCTTAGAGGTAGCGGGGAGCCTGTACTTC. Protein: CASSLEVAGSLYF.

The chain couples TRBV5-1 to TRBJ2-1, with 10 positions matching TRBD2. CDR3 length equals 13 residues. Germline CDR1 SGHRS, CDR2 YFSETQ. Trimming took 2 bases from V and 8 from J; bases not matched to a gene: 1. CDR3 nucleotides: TGCGCCAGCAGCTTAGGGACTAGCGATGAGCAGTTCTTC. It codes for CASSLGTSDEQFF.

The gene calls are TRBV28 and TRBJ1-5, with 10 bases that match TRBD1. Germline loops: CDR1 MDHEN, CDR2 SYDVKM. CDR3 length: 14 residues. With V trimmed by 6 bases and J by 7 bases, 6 bases remained unmatched. The CDR3 loop reads CASRRDRGRQPQHF. The CDR3 bases are TGTGCCAGCAGGCGGGACAGGGGTCGACAGCCCCAGCATTTT.

The chain carries TRBV7-9 and TRBJ2-1; TRBD1 is a possible D gene (6 bases). Germline lookup yields CDR1 SEHNR and CDR2 FQNEAQ (reference sequence). The V end lost 4 bases, the J end lost 4 bases, and 14 bases lay between the germline ends. The CDR3 length is 15 residues. The CDR3 loop reads CASSWQGSLYNEQFF. Here the CDR3 DNA reads TGTGCCAGCAGCTGGCAGGGGAGTCTGTACAATGAGCAGTTCTTC.

The chain employs TRBV6-5 and TRBJ1-1; D remains ambiguous. V was pared by 2 bases and J by 1 base, with 11 bases between. The germline V gene encodes CDR1 MNHEY and CDR2 SVGAGI. The CDR3 is 15 residues long. In DNA form, the CDR3 reads TGTGCCAGCAGTTACCGAGCATCCTGGAACACTGAAGCTTTCTTT. It is translated as CASSYRASWNTEAFF.

The chain has TRBV19 and TRBJ2-3; D gene uncertain. This CDR3 comprises 13 residues. CDR1 is LNHDA, CDR2 SQIVND, per germline (reference sequence). Trimming stripped 7 bases from V and 6 bases from J, with 14 bases between. CDR3: CASIGSAKDTQYF. The CDR3 region has the DNA TGTGCCAGTATCGGAAGCGCTAAGGATACGCAGTATTTT.

This chain links TRBV7-2 with TRBJ2-1; the D is unclear. The germline V gene has CDR1 SGHTA and CDR2 FQGNSA. Between the trimmed V and J ends, which lost 1 base and 7 bases, there was a span of 8 bases. CDR3 size: 13 residues. CDR3 sequence (DNA): TGTGCCAGCAGCTTAGGCCCAGGTAATGAGCAGTTCTTC. It translates to CASSLGPGNEQFF.

This chain uses TRBV10-3 with TRBJ2-1; 10 nucleotides agree with TRBD2. V was pared by 6 bases and J by 8 bases, with 7 bases of the junction left unmatched. Looked up from germline, CDR1 is ENHRY and CDR2 is SYGVKD. The CDR3 spans 14 residues. CDR3 bases: TGTGCCATCAGCCTTGAGCGGGGGGGCCATGAGCAGTTCTTC. Protein: CAISLERGGHEQFF.

The chain joins TRBV30 to TRBJ1-2, with 8 nucleotides matching TRBD1. Unmatched junction bases numbered 8, after V lost 3 bases and J lost 8 bases. The CDR3 covers 13 residues. Germline V gene lookup returns CDR1 GTSNPN and CDR2 SVGIG (reference sequence). CDR3 sequence reads: CAWRMTGVGGYTF. DNA of the CDR3: TGTGCCTGGAGGATGACAGGGGTGGGCGGCTACACCTTC.

This rearrangement joins TRBV2 to TRBJ2-6, with D perhaps matching TRBD2 (6 bases). CDR1 and CDR2 (germline): SNHLY, FYNNEI. V lost 2 bases and J lost 2, with 10 bases in between. CDR3 size: 16 residues. CDR3 sequence (DNA): TGTGCCAGCAGTGAATGGCGGAGGGCTGGGGCCAACGTCCTGACTTTC. Translating it yields CASSEWRRAGANVLTF.

In its sample, this clone was seen once. The chain employs TRBV6-5 and TRBJ2-7, with TRBD1 identical over 7 bases. Germline V gives CDR1 MNHEY, CDR2 SVGAGI. The CDR3 extends over 13 amino acids. V lost 6 bases to trimming and J lost 2 bases; unmatched junction nucleotides: 4. The CDR3 sequence is CASRGTEAYEQYF. The CDR3 coding sequence is TGTGCCAGCAGGGGGACAGAAGCCTACGAGCAGTACTTC.

The V and J genes are TRBV7-2 and TRBJ1-1; the D is unclear. The V gene's germline CDR1 is SGHTA and CDR2 FQGNSA. Deletions cut 0 bases from V and 3 bases from J, with 11 bases between. This CDR3 is built from 15 residues. CDR3 loop: CASSLATLRDTEAFF. The DNA of the CDR3 is TGTGCCAGCAGCTTAGCTACTTTGCGGGACACTGAAGCTTTCTTT.

This chain links TRBV18 with TRBJ2-7, with D maybe TRBD1 (6 bases). The V gene lost 1 base and the J gene lost 2 bases, with 15 bases spanning the gap. This CDR3 region has 16 residues. The germline V gene has CDR1 KGHSH and CDR2 LQKENI. The DNA for the CDR3 is TGTGCCAGCTCACCACAGACGACAGGAACGACCTACGAGCAGTACTTC. The encoded protein is CASSPQTTGTTYEQYF.

The CDR3 DNA sequence: TGTGCCAGCAGTGAAGTCGGGGGCGGGGAGCTGTTTTTT. Protein product: CASSEVGGGELFF. V and J are TRBV6-1 and TRBJ2-2; maybe TRBD2 (6 bases). V lost 1 base and J 7 bases, leaving 7 bases between the germline ends. The CDR3 is 13 amino acids. Germline V gene lookup returns CDR1 MNHNS and CDR2 SASEGT.

The chain has TRBV28 and TRBJ2-6; no firm D call. The CDR3 length is 13 residues. CDR1 is MDHEN and CDR2 is SYDVKM in the germline V gene. V lost 9 bases and J lost 1, with 7 bases in between. CDR3 residues: CASAKSGANVLTF. As DNA, the CDR3 is TGTGCCAGTGCGAAATCTGGGGCCAACGTCCTGACTTTC.

The genes are TRBV5-1 and TRBJ1-6; TRBD1 matches at 10 bases. Germline V lookup: CDR1 SGHRS, CDR2 YFSETQ. Germline trimming cut 6 bases from V and 7 bases from J; bases unmatched to any gene: 4. CDR3 length equals 14 residues. The CDR3 spells CASTGTGENSPLHF. CDR3 DNA: TGCGCCAGCACCGGGACAGGGGAAAATTCACCCCTCCACTTT.

V gene TRBV5-4 combines with J gene TRBJ1-2; 7 nucleotides align to TRBD1. Trimming removed 1 base from V and 4 bases from J; junction bases left unmatched: 7. Germline V lookup: CDR1 SGHNT, CDR2 YYREEE (reference sequence). The CDR3 length is 15 residues. The CDR3 DNA sequence: TGTGCCAGCAGCTTGCAGGGGGTATTTGTCTATGGCTACACCTTC. Its protein is CASSLQGVFVYGYTF.

This sequence joins TRBV9 and TRBJ1-6; 8 bases line up with TRBD1. This CDR3 is 15 amino acids long. Germline V CDR1 and CDR2: SGDLS, YYNGEE. V trimming: 3 bases; J trimming: 4 bases; junction bases outside the gene matches: 3. The CDR3 here is CASSEDRAYNSPLHF. The CDR3 bases are TGTGCCAGCAGCGAGGACAGGGCGTATAATTCACCCCTCCACTTT.

This clone was counted many times. This chain uses TRBV6-4 with TRBJ2-1; 10 nucleotides line up with TRBD2. Trimming removed 7 bases from V and 7 bases from J; junction bases left unmatched: 13. CDR1 and CDR2 (germline): MRHNA, SNTAGT. The CDR3 runs to 16 residues. The CDR3 loop is CASTQLAGSDSNEQFF. The CDR3 region has the DNA TGTGCCAGCACCCAACTAGCGGGATCAGATAGTAATGAGCAGTTCTTC.

The chain links TRBV6-5 to TRBJ1-5, with D possibly TRBD1 on 5 matching bases. Trimming removed 7 bases from V and 3 bases from J, with 10 bases in between. The CDR3 runs 13 residues. In germline, CDR1 is MNHEY, CDR2 SVGAGI. The CDR3, as DNA: TGTGCCAGCAATCCGGGACTCAATCAGCCCCAGCATTTT. Translating it yields CASNPGLNQPQHF.

This chain connects TRBV6-5 to TRBJ1-2; TRBD1 agrees at 8 bases. The CDR3 is 15 amino acids. Germline V gene data show CDR1 as MNHEY and CDR2 as SVGAGI. Losses at the gene ends were 6 bases for V and 8 bases for J; bases not matched to a gene: 14. For the CDR3, the DNA is TGTGCCAGCAGAACTGCAGGGGGCGCGGCTGGCGGCTACACCTTC. Its translation is CASRTAGGAAGGYTF.

The rearrangement joins TRBV24-1 to TRBJ2-1, with TRBD2 matching over 7 bases. The CDR3 sequence is 18 residues long. J was trimmed by 7 bases and V by 3 bases; bases with no gene match: 17. In germline, CDR1 is KGHDR, CDR2 SFDVKD. The DNA for the CDR3 is TGTGCCACCAGTGATGCCCTTGGCACTCGCGGGAGTATTAATGAGCAGTTCTTC. Translating it yields CATSDALGTRGSINEQFF.

This clone was found a few times. V is TRBV15 and J is TRBJ2-5, with 9 bases identical to TRBD2. Germline CDR1 reads LNHNV; CDR2 reads YYDKDF (reference sequence). The CDR3 contains 14 residues. The trim removed 1 base at V and 3 bases at J, leaving 0 bases unmatched. In nucleotides, the CDR3 is TGTGCCACCAGCAGAGGACTAGCGGAAGAGACCCAGTACTTC. This gives the protein CATSRGLAEETQYF.

This chain uses TRBV6-2 or TRBV6-3 with TRBJ2-1; TRBD2 matches 11 bases. The J segment lost 3 bases and the V segment lost 6 bases, leaving 10 bases of the junction unmatched. The CDR3 sequence is 17 residues long. The germline gives CDR1 MNHEY, CDR2 SVGEGT. The CDR3 sequence is CASSQITSGGYYNEQFF. The CDR3 bases are TGTGCCAGCAGCCAGATCACTAGCGGGGGATACTACAATGAGCAGTTCTTC.

The gene calls are TRBV13 and TRBJ2-2, with a weak D call TRBD2 (5 bases). V lost 6 bases to trimming and J lost 1 base, with 6 bases between them. The CDR3 has 13 amino acids. Germline assignment: CDR1 PRHDT and CDR2 FYEKMQ (reference sequence). The CDR3 is CASRGENTGELFF. In nucleotides, the CDR3 is TGTGCCAGCAGGGGAGAGAACACCGGGGAGCTGTTTTTT.

Only a few counts were recorded for this clone. This rearrangement joins TRBV10-3 to TRBJ2-5; a possible D gene is TRBD2 (5 bases). The CDR3 is made up of 14 amino acids. Trimming stripped 4 bases from V and 1 base from J, with 10 bases between. Germline V gives CDR1 ENHRY, CDR2 SYGVKD. The CDR3 nucleotides read TGTGCCATCAGTGGGCCCGGGATCCAAGAGACCCAGTACTTC. Amino acids: CAISGPGIQETQYF.

This clone was observed a handful of times. This CDR3 is also generated by other DNA sequences in the sample. The chain links TRBV30 to TRBJ1-1; possible D gene TRBD1, 6 bases. V lost 2 bases, J lost 1 base, and 8 bases lay in between. This CDR3 has 13 amino acids. From germline, CDR1 is GTSNPN and CDR2 SVGIG (reference sequence). The CDR3 sequence: CAWSLRGNTEAFF. CDR3 sequence (DNA): TGTGCCTGGAGTCTCAGGGGGAACACTGAAGCTTTCTTT. Combining the CDR3 with reference TRBV30 and TRBJ1-1 gives the whole variable domain SQTIHQWPATLVQPVGSPLSLECTVEGTSNPNLYWYRQAAGRGLQLLFYSVGIGQISSEVPQNLSASRPQDRQFILSSKKLLLSDSGFYLCAWSLRGNTEAFFGQGTRLTVV.

DNA of the CDR3: TGCGCCAGCAGCCAAGATGGGGCAGTCTCCTACGAGCAGTACTTC. Amino acids: CASSQDGAVSYEQYF. The V call is TRBV4-1, the J call TRBJ2-7, with D tentatively TRBD1 (5 bases). CDR3 length: 15 residues. With 0 bases removed from V and 0 bases from J, the gap between germline ends came to 9 bases. The germline gives CDR1 MGHRA, CDR2 YSYEKL.